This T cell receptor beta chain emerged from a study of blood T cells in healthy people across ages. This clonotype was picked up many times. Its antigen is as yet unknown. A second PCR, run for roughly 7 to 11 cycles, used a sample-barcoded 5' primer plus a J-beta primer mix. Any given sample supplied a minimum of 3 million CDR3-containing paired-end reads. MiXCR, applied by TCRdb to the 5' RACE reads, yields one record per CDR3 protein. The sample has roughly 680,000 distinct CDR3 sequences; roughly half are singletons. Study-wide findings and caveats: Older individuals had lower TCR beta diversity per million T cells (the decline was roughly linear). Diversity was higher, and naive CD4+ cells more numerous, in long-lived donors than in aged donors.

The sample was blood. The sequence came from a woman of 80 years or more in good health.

CDR3 nucleotide sequence: TGTGCCATCAAAGGGACAGGGGGCCACAATGAGCAGTTCTTC. Residues: CAIKGTGGHNEQFF. This chain links TRBV10-3 with TRBJ2-1; 12 bases agree with TRBD1. This CDR3 has 14 amino acids. The germline CDR1 and CDR2 sequences are ENHRY and SYGVKD. J gave up 5 bases and V 7 bases, and 3 bases lay outside the gene matches.